These T cell receptor beta chains were read from a single sample in a study of T cell responses to AZD1222 COVID-19 vaccine. Sequencing used immunoSEQ multiplex PCR; TCRdb keeps in-frame clones, though not all of them. The table lists approximately 140,000 clones, 80% to 95% of them singletons. This material consisted of peripheral blood, taken 28 days after the second AZD1222 dose. The receptor source for this set is an adult who received the AZD1222 COVID-19 vaccine. CDR3s include the opening cysteine and the closing phenylalanine or tryptophan. The D gene is left open where the match is weak. Clone size is shown for a subset of rows, as once, few, many or a class of expanded clone.

V gene: TRBV10-3; D gene: -; clone size: -; J gene: TRBJ2-5; CDR3 protein: CATSGRETQYF; CDR3 DNA: -
V gene: TRBV7-2; D gene: TRBD2; clone size: -; J gene: TRBJ2-7; CDR3 protein: CASSLFGLAGGSYEQYF; CDR3 DNA: TGTGCCAGCAGCTTATTCGGACTAGCGGGGGGGTCCTACGAGCAGTACTTC
V gene: TRBV6-5; D gene: -; clone size: -; J gene: TRBJ2-7; CDR3 protein: CASLGGGTYEQYF; CDR3 DNA: TGTGCCAGCCTAGGGGGGGGTACTTACGAGCAGTACTTC
V gene: TRBV30; D gene: -; clone size: -; J gene: TRBJ1-2; CDR3 protein: CAWSTGQRDGYTF; CDR3 DNA: TGTGCCTGGAGTACAGGACAGAGAGATGGCTACACCTTC
V gene: TRBV11-3; D gene: -; clone size: -; J gene: TRBJ1-1; CDR3 protein: CASSPGPRNEAFF; CDR3 DNA: TGTGCCAGCAGCCCTGGGCCCCGGAATGAAGCTTTCTTT
V gene: TRBV2; D gene: -; clone size: few; J gene: TRBJ2-7; CDR3 protein: CASNPSGGRGEQYF; CDR3 DNA: TGTGCCAGCAATCCCTCTGGGGGGCGGGGAGAGCAGTACTTC
V gene: TRBV7-2; D gene: -; clone size: -; J gene: TRBJ1-5; CDR3 protein: CASSPDGGIGQPQHF; CDR3 DNA: TGTGCCAGCAGCCCGGACGGGGGTATCGGTCAGCCCCAGCATTTT
V gene: TRBV6-2/TRBV6-3; D gene: TRBD2; clone size: many; J gene: TRBJ2-7; CDR3 protein: CASSIPGLAGGHSSYEQYF; CDR3 DNA: TGTGCCAGCAGTATCCCGGGACTAGCGGGAGGCCATAGCTCCTACGAGCAGTACTTC
V gene: TRBV27; D gene: -; clone size: -; J gene: TRBJ1-4; CDR3 protein: CASSPQGLPTNEKLFF; CDR3 DNA: TGTGCCAGCAGTCCCCAGGGACTGCCAACTAATGAAAAACTGTTTTTT
V gene: TRBV10-3; D gene: -; clone size: medium-sized; J gene: TRBJ2-7; CDR3 protein: CAISESEGKQYF; CDR3 DNA: TGTGCCATCAGTGAGTCGGAGGGGAAGCAGTACTTC
V gene: TRBV6-1; D gene: -; clone size: -; J gene: TRBJ1-1; CDR3 protein: CASSEGTAQMNTEAFF; CDR3 DNA: TGTGCCAGCAGTGAAGGAACGGCCCAAATGAACACTGAAGCTTTCTTT
V gene: TRBV7-9; D gene: -; clone size: -; J gene: TRBJ2-5; CDR3 protein: CASSPRGDQETQYF; CDR3 DNA: TGTGCCAGCAGCCCCCGAGGGGACCAAGAGACCCAGTACTTC
V gene: TRBV18; D gene: -; clone size: -; J gene: TRBJ1-4; CDR3 protein: CASSPNEKLFF; CDR3 DNA: TGTGCCAGCTCACCAAATGAAAAACTGTTTTTT
V gene: TRBV4-3; D gene: TRBD2; clone size: -; J gene: TRBJ2-1; CDR3 protein: CASSQTSGTSGRGNEQFF; CDR3 DNA: TGCGCCAGCAGCCAAACCTCCGGGACTAGCGGGAGAGGCAATGAGCAGTTCTTC
V gene: TRBV19; D gene: TRBD1; clone size: once; J gene: TRBJ1-1; CDR3 protein: CASSIRRGQGANTEAFF; CDR3 DNA: TGTGCCAGTAGTATCCGCCGGGGACAGGGCGCCAACACTGAAGCTTTCTTT
V gene: TRBV5-1; D gene: TRBD1; clone size: once; J gene: TRBJ1-1; CDR3 protein: CASKTGGDMNTEAFF; CDR3 DNA: TGCGCCAGCAAGACAGGGGGCGACATGAACACTGAAGCTTTCTTT
V gene: TRBV9; D gene: -; clone size: -; J gene: TRBJ1-3; CDR3 protein: CASSVDGGNTIYF; CDR3 DNA: TGTGCCAGCAGCGTAGATGGGGGGAACACCATATATTTT
V gene: TRBV11-3; D gene: -; clone size: -; J gene: TRBJ1-1; CDR3 protein: CASSLARANTEAFF; CDR3 DNA: TGTGCCAGCAGCTTAGCCAGGGCTAACACTGAAGCTTTCTTT
V gene: TRBV18; D gene: -; clone size: -; J gene: TRBJ1-2; CDR3 protein: CASSPGQNYGYTF; CDR3 DNA: TGTGCCAGCTCACCAGGGCAGAACTATGGCTACACCTTC
V gene: TRBV6-5; D gene: TRBD1; clone size: -; J gene: TRBJ1-5; CDR3 protein: CASITGVGQPQHF; CDR3 DNA: TGTGCCAGCATTACAGGGGTTGGTCAGCCCCAGCATTTT
V gene: TRBV19; D gene: -; clone size: -; J gene: TRBJ1-5; CDR3 protein: CASSYETRQPQHF; CDR3 DNA: TGTGCCAGTAGTTACGAGACCCGACAGCCCCAGCATTTT
V gene: TRBV5-1; D gene: -; clone size: -; J gene: TRBJ1-2; CDR3 protein: CASSLHEGGNYGYTF; CDR3 DNA: TGCGCCAGCAGCTTGCATGAAGGGGGTAACTATGGCTACACCTTC
V gene: TRBV28; D gene: -; clone size: once; J gene: TRBJ1-2; CDR3 protein: CASSLYQSGDYGYTF; CDR3 DNA: TGTGCCAGCAGTTTATATCAGTCAGGGGACTATGGCTACACCTTC
V gene: TRBV2; D gene: TRBD1; clone size: -; J gene: TRBJ1-3; CDR3 protein: CASRDSFSGNTIYF; CDR3 DNA: TGTGCCTCACGGGACAGCTTCTCTGGAAACACCATATATTTT
V gene: TRBV5-1; D gene: TRBD1; clone size: -; J gene: TRBJ2-7; CDR3 protein: CASSLGQGAVYEQYF; CDR3 DNA: TGCGCCAGCAGCTTGGGACAGGGGGCGGTCTACGAGCAGTACTTC
V gene: TRBV2; D gene: TRBD2; clone size: -; J gene: TRBJ2-2; CDR3 protein: CASRAFTSANTGELFF; CDR3 DNA: TGTGCCAGCAGAGCCTTCACTAGCGCGAACACCGGGGAGCTGTTTTTT
V gene: TRBV4-2; D gene: -; clone size: medium-sized; J gene: TRBJ2-7; CDR3 protein: CASSQEVAGAHEQYF; CDR3 DNA: TGTGCCAGCAGCCAAGAGGTGGCAGGGGCCCACGAGCAGTACTTC
V gene: TRBV5-1; D gene: -; clone size: -; J gene: TRBJ1-5; CDR3 protein: CASSLTGMSNQPQHF; CDR3 DNA: TGCGCCAGCAGCTTAACAGGGATGTCCAATCAGCCCCAGCATTTT
V gene: TRBV6-5; D gene: -; clone size: -; J gene: TRBJ1-1; CDR3 protein: CASSPGLGFPEAFF; CDR3 DNA: TGTGCCAGCAGCCCAGGGCTAGGTTTCCCTGAAGCTTTCTTT
V gene: TRBV6-5; D gene: -; clone size: few; J gene: TRBJ1-5; CDR3 protein: CASNGGRDQPQHF; CDR3 DNA: TGTGCCAGCAACGGGGGGCGGGATCAGCCCCAGCATTTT
V gene: TRBV19; D gene: -; clone size: -; J gene: TRBJ1-1; CDR3 protein: CASSNQMNTEAFF; CDR3 DNA: TGTGCCAGTAGCAATCAGATGAACACTGAAGCTTTCTTT
V gene: TRBV11-2; D gene: -; clone size: -; J gene: TRBJ1-6; CDR3 protein: CASSLIARGGSPLHF; CDR3 DNA: TGTGCCAGCAGCTTAATTGCGCGGGGAGGATCACCCCTCCACTTT
V gene: TRBV4-2; D gene: TRBD1; clone size: -; J gene: TRBJ2-5; CDR3 protein: CASSGTGTGQETQYF; CDR3 DNA: TGTGCCAGCAGCGGAACCGGGACAGGCCAAGAGACCCAGTACTTC
V gene: TRBV5-1; D gene: TRBD1; clone size: -; J gene: TRBJ2-2; CDR3 protein: CASSLQGDTGELFF; CDR3 DNA: TGCGCCAGCAGCTTACAGGGGGACACCGGGGAGCTGTTTTTT
V gene: TRBV5-4; D gene: -; clone size: -; J gene: TRBJ1-6; CDR3 protein: CASSLESQLNSPLHF; CDR3 DNA: TGTGCCAGCAGCTTAGAGTCACAGCTAAATTCACCCCTCCACTTT
V gene: TRBV7-2; D gene: -; clone size: -; J gene: TRBJ2-1; CDR3 protein: CASSLSASVNEQFF; CDR3 DNA: TGTGCCAGCAGCTTAAGCGCTAGCGTCAATGAGCAGTTCTTC
V gene: TRBV4-3; D gene: -; clone size: -; J gene: TRBJ1-4; CDR3 protein: CASSLARGPNEKLFF; CDR3 DNA: TGCGCCAGCAGCCTAGCGAGGGGTCCGAATGAAAAACTGTTTTTT
V gene: TRBV7-3; D gene: TRBD2; clone size: -; J gene: TRBJ2-3; CDR3 protein: CASKRGPGSADTQYF; CDR3 DNA: TGTGCCAGCAAGCGGGGGCCGGGAAGCGCAGATACGCAGTATTTT
V gene: TRBV9; D gene: -; clone size: few; J gene: TRBJ2-1; CDR3 protein: CASSLSGDSYNEQFF; CDR3 DNA: TGTGCCAGCAGCCTTAGTGGGGATTCCTACAATGAGCAGTTCTTC
V gene: TRBV11-2; D gene: -; clone size: -; J gene: TRBJ2-5; CDR3 protein: CASSPLQETQYF; CDR3 DNA: TGTGCCAGCAGCCCCCTTCAAGAGACCCAGTACTTC
V gene: TRBV28; D gene: TRBD2; clone size: -; J gene: TRBJ2-7; CDR3 protein: CASSYSGVSYEQYF; CDR3 DNA: TGTGCCAGCAGTTATAGCGGGGTCTCCTACGAGCAGTACTTC
V gene: TRBV12-3/TRBV12-4; D gene: -; clone size: -; J gene: TRBJ2-2; CDR3 protein: CASNSNTGELFF; CDR3 DNA: TGTGCCAGCAACTCGAACACCGGGGAGCTGTTTTTT
V gene: TRBV10-3; D gene: -; clone size: few; J gene: TRBJ1-1; CDR3 protein: CAIRRGQGNTEAFF; CDR3 DNA: TGTGCCATCAGGAGGGGTCAAGGGAACACTGAAGCTTTCTTT
V gene: TRBV19; D gene: -; clone size: -; J gene: TRBJ2-1; CDR3 protein: CASSMMAEAYNEQFF; CDR3 DNA: TGTGCCAGTAGTATGATGGCGGAGGCCTACAATGAGCAGTTCTTC
V gene: TRBV7-3; D gene: -; clone size: once; J gene: TRBJ2-3; CDR3 protein: CASSLEGGSTDTQYF; CDR3 DNA: TGTGCCAGCAGCCTAGAGGGGGGGAGCACAGATACGCAGTATTTT
V gene: TRBV28; D gene: -; clone size: -; J gene: TRBJ1-5; CDR3 protein: CASSLTGDGQPQHF; CDR3 DNA: TGTGCCAGCAGTTTGACGGGGGACGGGCAGCCCCAGCATTTT
V gene: TRBV28; D gene: -; clone size: -; J gene: TRBJ1-1; CDR3 protein: CASIDSAEAFF; CDR3 DNA: TGTGCCAGTATAGACAGCGCTGAAGCTTTCTTT
V gene: TRBV19; D gene: -; clone size: -; J gene: TRBJ1-1; CDR3 protein: CATVGGRINTEAFF; CDR3 DNA: TGTGCCACCGTTGGGGGGCGGATTAACACTGAAGCTTTCTTT
V gene: TRBV4-3; D gene: TRBD2; clone size: -; J gene: TRBJ2-7; CDR3 protein: CASSPGLGSYEQYF; CDR3 DNA: TGCGCCAGCAGCCCGGGACTAGGTTCCTACGAGCAGTACTTC
V gene: TRBV3-1/TRBV3-2; D gene: -; clone size: -; J gene: TRBJ2-1; CDR3 protein: CASSQMGGRPSTAGAHEQFF; CDR3 DNA: TGTGCCAGCAGCCAGATGGGGGGACGGCCTAGTACTGCGGGGGCCCATGAGCAGTTCTTC